The 8 T cell receptor beta chains presented below share a single source sample, sequenced in a study of monozygotic twins with inflammatory bowel disease. TCRdb reprocessed the 5' RACE reads; each CDR3 protein has one entry and no DNA is given. The sample's table shows around 380,000 distinct CDR3 sequences. Sequenced material: blood. These receptors originate from a human donor with ulcerative colitis or Crohn's disease, or a healthy co-twin of an affected twin (not recorded which).

The chain couples TRBV30 to TRBJ1-2. This CDR3 comprises 14 residues. Germline-derived CDR1 and CDR2 are GTSNPN and SVGIG (reference sequence). The CDR3 is CAWSGGARNYGYTF.

V gene TRBV7-9 combines with J gene TRBJ2-7; the TRBD1 assignment by TCRdb is unverifiable without DNA. CDR1 is SEHNR and CDR2 is FQNEAQ in the germline V gene (reference sequence). CDR3 length: 12 amino acids. The CDR3 protein is CASSPQGIEQYF.

The chain has TRBV6-4 and TRBJ2-1; TCRdb reports TRBD1, a call that lacks DNA to check it against. This CDR3 comprises 16 residues. The germline CDR1 and CDR2 sequences are MRHNA and SNTAGT. The chain's CDR3 is CASSPGVFPMSNEQFF.

V gene TRBV3-1 combines with J gene TRBJ1-2; TCRdb proposes TRBD1, but this gene call is untestable without DNA. The length of the CDR3 is 14 residues. In germline, CDR1 is LGHDT, CDR2 YNNKEL (reference sequence). The CDR3 sequence: CASSPRTGRSGYTF.

The genes are TRBV21-1 and TRBJ2-7; TCRdb designates TRBD2, a call that cannot be tested without DNA. TRBV21-1 is classified as a pseudogene. The CDR3 spans 15 residues. The CDR3 sequence is CASSKESSGDYEQYF.

The chain is built from TRBV11-1 and TRBJ2-5; TCRdb's D call of TRBD1 is untestable without DNA. The CDR3 runs 17 residues. The germline gives CDR1 SGHAT, CDR2 FQDESV (reference sequence). The CDR3 spells CASRSVTGPLLGETQYF.

V gene TRBV7-7 combines with J gene TRBJ1-4; there is no DNA to check the TCRdb D call of TRBD1. Germline V gene lookup returns CDR1 SSHAT and CDR2 FNYEAQ (reference sequence). The CDR3 totals 14 residues. The CDR3 loop reads CASSQGQGSEKLFF.

The chain carries TRBV12-3 or TRBV12-4 and TRBJ2-6; TCRdb calls TRBD1, which cannot be checked without DNA. CDR3 length: 17 amino acids. The CDR3 sequence is CASSWRTGTSGANVLTF.